The 25 T cell receptor beta chains presented below share a single source sample, sequenced in a study of blood T cell repertoires in COVID-19. This table comes from immunoSEQ multiplex PCR, and its TCRdb copy is limited to in-frame clones, with some not included. The table includes about 110,000 clones, less than 85% detected once. The specimen sequenced was peripheral blood. The receptors come from a woman in her sixties with acute or convalescent COVID-19.

This clone was found a few times. This chain connects TRBV5-1 to TRBJ1-6, with 7 bases matching TRBD1. The germline gives CDR1 SGHRS, CDR2 YFSETQ. The CDR3 contains 14 residues. V was clipped by 0 bases and J by 8 bases; unmatched bases: 2. The CDR3 nucleotides read TGCGCCAGCAGCTTGGATACAGGGGATTCACCCCTCCACTTT. This encodes CASSLDTGDSPLHF.

V and J are TRBV19 and TRBJ2-7; 7 bases match TRBD1. V shed 4 bases, J shed 2 bases, and the junction held 11 bases outside the gene matches. Germline V gene sequence: CDR1 LNHDA, CDR2 SQIVND (reference sequence). The CDR3 has 16 amino acids. CDR3 region: CASSTRSQGVAYEQYF. Here the CDR3 DNA reads TGTGCCAGTAGTACCCGATCTCAGGGGGTGGCCTACGAGCAGTACTTC.

DNA for the CDR3: TGTGCCATCACCCCCGGCGGGATGAACACTGAAGCTTTCTTT. Its translation: CAITPGGMNTEAFF. The chain joins TRBV10-3 to TRBJ1-1, with D unresolved. Trimming took off 7 bases at V and 0 bases at J, with 12 bases between the two ends. The CDR3 extends over 14 amino acids. Germline V lookup: CDR1 ENHRY, CDR2 SYGVKD.

The genes are TRBV18 and TRBJ1-4, with TRBD1 matching over 10 bases. CDR3 length: 17 residues. Per the germline V gene, CDR1 is KGHSH and CDR2 is LQKENI. V shed 6 bases, J shed 8 bases, and the junction held 15 bases outside the gene matches. CDR3 nucleotide sequence: TGTGCCAGCTCCCAAACGTTACGACAGGGGGCGAAGGAAAAACTGTTTTTT. Its translation: CASSQTLRQGAKEKLFF.

V usage is TRBV29-1 and J usage is TRBJ2-2; D might be TRBD1 (6 bases). This CDR3 comprises 14 residues. Trimming removed 5 bases at V and 0 bases at J, with 10 bases between. Germline V gene data show CDR1 as SQVTM and CDR2 as ANQGSEA. This CDR3 is CSVPGQTNTGELFF. For the CDR3, the DNA is TGCAGCGTTCCGGGACAAACGAACACCGGGGAGCTGTTTTTT.

This clone was seen a single time. The chain recombines TRBV18 with TRBJ1-6; D not resolved. CDR3 length equals 14 residues. V lost 3 bases and J 7 bases, leaving 10 bases between the germline ends. Germline V gene sequence: CDR1 KGHSH, CDR2 LQKENI. The CDR3 region has the DNA TGTGCCAGCTCACCTCCGTACCAGAATTCACCCCTCCACTTT. It is translated as CASSPPYQNSPLHF.

V and J are TRBV28 and TRBJ2-7; 8 nucleotides align to TRBD1. This CDR3 region has 15 residues. With 4 bases clipped from V and 7 bases from J, the junction kept 12 bases outside the gene matches. Germline V gene data show CDR1 as MDHEN and CDR2 as SYDVKM. The CDR3 nucleotides are TGTGCCAGCAGTTCCCCCCAGGGGGCTGCTGAGGAGCAGTACTTC. Its protein is CASSSPQGAAEEQYF. The complete variable domain, with remaining parts taken from reference TRBV28 and TRBJ2-7, reads DVKVTQSSRYLVKRTGEKVFLECVQDMDHENMFWYRQDPGLGLRLIYFSYDVKMKEKGDIPEGYSVSREKKERFSLILESASTNQTSMYLCASSSPQGAAEEQYFGPGTRLTVT.

The V call is TRBV19, the J call TRBJ1-1; D may be TRBD1 (6 bases). The V gene's germline CDR1 is LNHDA and CDR2 SQIVND (reference sequence). With 4 bases removed from V and 4 bases from J, the gap between germline ends came to 19 bases. CDR3 size: 16 residues. CDR3 DNA sequence: TGTGCCAGTAGTACCCCCGGGCAGGGGCAGGGCACTGAAGCTTTCTTT. Residues: CASSTPGQGQGTEAFF.

V gene TRBV6-5 combines with J gene TRBJ1-1; TRBD1 matches 8 bases. The CDR3 covers 15 residues. Germline CDR1 reads MNHEY; CDR2 reads SVGAGI. The trim removed 4 bases at V and 7 bases at J, leaving 11 bases unmatched. The CDR3 here is CASSSPRTGFLEAFF. The CDR3, as DNA: TGTGCCAGCAGTTCGCCCCGGACAGGGTTTCTTGAAGCTTTCTTT.

This chain connects TRBV24-1 to TRBJ2-4, with a weak D call TRBD2 (6 bases). The CDR3 has 14 residues. Germline lookup yields CDR1 KGHDR and CDR2 SFDVKD. Deletions cut 7 bases from V and 7 bases from J, with 16 bases between. CDR3 nucleotide sequence: TGTGCCACCAGAAAAACGTCCGGGGGTAACATTCAGTACTTC. It specifies CATRKTSGGNIQYF.

The chain combines TRBV19 with TRBJ1-1; D call uncertain. CDR3 size: 13 residues. With 6 bases removed from V and 4 bases from J, the gap between germline ends came to 12 bases. The germline CDR1 and CDR2 sequences are LNHDA and SQIVND (reference sequence). This CDR3 is CASSPTRGTEAFF. CDR3 coding DNA: TGTGCCAGTAGCCCCACTCGGGGCACTGAAGCTTTCTTT.

This sequence joins TRBV2 and TRBJ1-1; D not resolved. The CDR3 spans 14 residues. Trimming stripped 4 bases from V and 1 base from J, with 10 bases between. Per the germline V gene, CDR1 is SNHLY and CDR2 is FYNNEI. DNA for the CDR3: TGTGCCAGCAGTGCTACCGGCGGGAACACTGAAGCTTTCTTT. Amino acids: CASSATGGNTEAFF. The full variable domain, with the rest looked up from reference TRBV2 and TRBJ1-1, is EPEVTQTPSHQVTQMGQEVILRCVPISNHLYFYWYRQILGQKVEFLVSFYNNEISEKSEIFDDQFSVERPDGSNFTLKIRSTKLEDSAMYFCASSATGGNTEAFFGQGTRLTVV.

This rearrangement joins TRBV5-1 to TRBJ2-1; no reliable D call. Germline V gene data show CDR1 as SGHRS and CDR2 as YFSETQ. The CDR3 length is 13 residues. V was trimmed by 0 bases and J by 7 bases, leaving 8 bases between them. The CDR3, as DNA: TGCGCCAGCAGCTTGGGGGTGGAGAATGAGCAGTTCTTC. It codes for CASSLGVENEQFF.

This chain links TRBV19 with TRBJ2-2; unclear D gene. Germline CDR1 is LNHDA and CDR2 is SQIVND (reference sequence). Trimming shortened V by 2 bases and J by 3 bases, and 7 bases separated the two germline ends. The CDR3 totals 14 residues. The CDR3 DNA sequence: TGTGCCAGTAGTATACACAGTTACACCGGGGAGCTGTTTTTT. This gives the protein CASSIHSYTGELFF.

The chain joins TRBV7-8 to TRBJ1-2; possibly TRBD1 for D (6 bases). The germline CDR1 and CDR2 sequences are SGHVS and FQNEAQ. The CDR3 spans 16 residues. Trimming cost V 4 bases and J 1 base, with 16 bases left between them. CDR3 sequence (DNA): TGTGCCAGCAGCTCCTTACAGGGTTGGGGTAACTATGGCTACACCTTC. It yields the protein CASSSLQGWGNYGYTF.

The chain recombines TRBV5-6 with TRBJ2-3, with 13 bases fitting TRBD2. This CDR3 comprises 16 residues. With V trimmed by 5 bases and J by 3 bases, 6 bases remained unmatched. Per the germline V gene, CDR1 is SGHDT and CDR2 is YYEEEE. CDR3 in amino acids: CASRMGLAGYTDTQYF. CDR3 bases: TGTGCCAGCAGAATGGGACTAGCGGGATATACAGATACGCAGTATTTT.

This clone showed up just once. The genes are TRBV7-2 and TRBJ2-7; 10 bases map to TRBD2. V trimming: 2 bases; J trimming: 3 bases; junction bases outside the gene matches: 4. The CDR3 has 15 amino acids. The germline CDR1 and CDR2 sequences are SGHTA and FQGNSA. CDR3 nucleotides: TGTGCCAGCAGCTTACAAGCGGGGGGGCACTACGAGCAGTACTTC. Translation: CASSLQAGGHYEQYF.

The J gene is TRBJ1-1, the V gene TRBV29-1, with D tentatively TRBD1 (5 bases). The length of the CDR3 is 15 residues. The germline V and J ends were trimmed by 4 bases and 4 bases, with 19 bases remaining between them. The germline V gene encodes CDR1 SQVTM and CDR2 ANQGSEA. In DNA form, the CDR3 reads TGCAGCGTTGCCGGGGGTCCAGGGTCGGGCACTGAAGCTTTCTTT. Translated: CSVAGGPGSGTEAFF.

The chain joins TRBV19 to TRBJ2-5; 13 bases are shared with TRBD2. From germline, CDR1 is LNHDA and CDR2 SQIVND (reference sequence). With 4 bases clipped from V and 0 bases from J, the junction kept 2 bases outside the gene matches. CDR3 length: 16 amino acids. In nucleotides, the CDR3 is TGTGCCAGTAGTACGACTAGCGGGGGGTACCAAGAGACCCAGTACTTC. Residues: CASSTTSGGYQETQYF. The variable domain in full, completed from reference TRBV19 and TRBJ2-5, reads DGGITQSPKYLFRKEGQNVTLSCEQNLNHDAMYWYRQDPGQGLRLIYYSQIVNDFQKGDIAEGYSVSREKKESFPLTVTSAQKNPTAFYLCASSTTSGGYQETQYFGPGTRLLVL.

The chain links TRBV5-8 to TRBJ2-1, with D perhaps TRBD2 (6 bases). Trimming stripped 4 bases from V and 2 bases from J, with 13 bases between. The CDR3 is 15 residues long. Germline V CDR1 and CDR2: SGHTS, YDEGEE. The CDR3 nucleotides are TGTGCCAGCAGCCCTAGACTAGTAGCCTACAATGAGCAGTTCTTC. The encoded protein is CASSPRLVAYNEQFF.

The chain employs TRBV6-5 and TRBJ2-7; the match to TRBD1 covers 8 bases. CDR1 MNHEY and CDR2 SVGAGI come from the germline V gene. This CDR3 comprises 14 residues. The trim removed 6 bases at V and 2 bases at J, leaving 6 bases unmatched. CDR3 bases: TGTGCCAGCAGATTGACAGGGGCGACCTACGAGCAGTACTTC. Its protein is CASRLTGATYEQYF.

The J gene is TRBJ2-5, the V gene TRBV5-8; D is unresolved. This CDR3 is 13 amino acids long. Trimming took 4 bases from V and 5 from J, leaving 12 bases between them. Germline V gene lookup returns CDR1 SGHTS and CDR2 YDEGEE. The CDR3 nucleotides read TGTGCCAGCAGCCAGCGAGGTGTCGAGACCCAGTACTTC. Protein sequence: CASSQRGVETQYF.

This chain links TRBV28 with TRBJ2-5; weak D call: TRBD2 (5 bases). The V gene's germline CDR1 is MDHEN and CDR2 SYDVKM. This CDR3 is built from 12 residues. The V end lost 11 bases, the J end lost 5 bases, and 15 bases lay between the germline ends. The CDR3 reads CASHGSEETQYF. CDR3 DNA sequence: TGTGCCTCCCATGGGAGCGAGGAGACCCAGTACTTC. Full variable domain (rest looked up from reference TRBV28 and TRBJ2-5): DVKVTQSSRYLVKRTGEKVFLECVQDMDHENMFWYRQDPGLGLRLIYFSYDVKMKEKGDIPEGYSVSREKKERFSLILESASTNQTSMYLCASHGSEETQYFGPGTRLLVL.

The chain has TRBV6-6 and TRBJ1-5; D uncertain. The CDR3 extends over 13 amino acids. Trimming removed 7 bases from V and 3 bases from J, with 10 bases in between. From germline, CDR1 is MNHNY and CDR2 SVGAGI (reference sequence). Written as DNA, the CDR3 is TGTGCCAGCACACTACTCGACAATCAGCCCCAGCATTTT. This codes for CASTLLDNQPQHF.

This clone was counted once. This CDR3 is CASRLAGGHGELFF. The CDR3, as DNA: TGTGCCAGCAGACTAGCGGGGGGGCACGGGGAGCTGTTTTTT. The V gene is TRBV6-1, the J gene TRBJ2-2, with 13 nucleotides matching TRBD2. The CDR3 extends over 14 amino acids. V was clipped by 6 bases and J by 7 bases; unmatched bases: 2. CDR1 MNHNS and CDR2 SASEGT come from the germline V gene.